The rows below give T cell receptor beta chains drawn from one sample of a study of cytomegalovirus exposure and HLA in healthy donors. The assay was immunoSEQ multiplex PCR, and TCRdb's table has in-frame clones only and misses some. The table has under 250,000 clones, roughly 84% seen once. Sequenced material: PBMCs. These receptors originate from a woman aged 18-35 years in good health and CMV-seropositive. CDR3s include the opening cysteine and the closing phenylalanine or tryptophan. Fields, in order: J gene, V gene, clone size, D gene, CDR3 DNA, CDR3 protein. The D gene is left open where the match is weak. Clone size is stated in some rows and not others, as once, few, many or a class when expanded.

TRBJ2-7 TRBV9 NA TRBD1 TGTGCCAGCAGCGCCGGGACAGGGTACGAGCAGTACTTC CASSAGTGYEQYF
TRBJ2-3 TRBV5-5 NA TRBD1 TGTGCCAGCAGCACCGGGACAGGCTCGTGGGATACGCAGTATTTT CASSTGTGSWDTQYF
TRBJ2-2 TRBV10-3 NA TRBD1 TGTGCCACCTCTCTCCCGGGACAGGGTTCCCCCGGGGAGCTGTTTTTT CATSLPGQGSPGELFF
TRBJ2-5 TRBV9 once TRBD1 TGTGCCAGCAGCGGGCGACAGGGAATTTCGGATTGGGAGACCCAGTACTTC CASSGRQGISDWETQYF
TRBJ2-5 TRBV5-8 NA TRBD1 TGTGCCAGCAGCTTGGGTGGAGTCTCAGGGGGCCTAGAGACCCAGTACTTC CASSLGGVSGGLETQYF
TRBJ2-3 TRBV27 NA NA TGTGCCAGCAGTTTGGTACAGGGTAGCACAGATACGCAGTATTTT CASSLVQGSTDTQYF
TRBJ2-7 TRBV2 NA TRBD2 TGTGCCAGCGGAGACCGAGGACTAGCGGGAGGGAGGTCCTACGAGCAGTACTTC CASGDRGLAGGRSYEQYF
TRBJ1-5 TRBV25-1 few TRBD1 TGTGCCAGCAGTGCAGACAGGGGGCTTGGGCAGCCCCAGCATTTT CASSADRGLGQPQHF
TRBJ2-1 TRBV19 NA NA TGTGCCAGTAGTATAGGCTACAGGGTCCTCAATGAGCAGTTCTTC CASSIGYRVLNEQFF
TRBJ1-1 TRBV29-1 NA TRBD1 TGCAGCGTTGGACAGGGGGTTGGAAACACTGAAGCTTTCTTT CSVGQGVGNTEAFF
TRBJ1-2 TRBV7-8 NA NA TGTGCCAGCAGCCAGCGGGGGCGAAACTATGGCTACACCTTC CASSQRGRNYGYTF
TRBJ1-2 TRBV9 NA TRBD1 TGTGCCAGCAGCGCAGGAGGGATCCGGGACAGCCCTTATGGCTACACCTTC CASSAGGIRDSPYGYTF
TRBJ2-2 TRBV9 NA NA TGTGCCAGCAGCCCTTCGAACACCGGGGAGCTGTTTTTT CASSPSNTGELFF
TRBJ2-7 TRBV9 NA NA TGTGCCAGCAGCGCGCGAGGGTCCTCCTACGAGCAGTACTTC CASSARGSSYEQYF
TRBJ2-1 TRBV27 NA TRBD1 TGTGCCAGCGCTGAGGACAGGGGTAGGGGTGAGCAGTTCTTC CASAEDRGRGEQFF
TRBJ2-7 TRBV18 NA TRBD2 TGTGCCAGCTCACTTGGACTAGCGGGACCCCCGGCGTCCGAGCAGTACTTC CASSLGLAGPPASEQYF
TRBJ2-7 TRBV10-1 NA NA TGCGCCAGCACTAAGGAGGCGGGGTCCTACGAGCAGTACTTC CASTKEAGSYEQYF
TRBJ2-7 TRBV27 NA NA TGTGCCAGCAGTTTTTTCCAGGGGAACGAGCAGTACTTC CASSFFQGNEQYF
TRBJ2-3 TRBV5-1 once NA TGCGCCAGCAGCTTCCGCGCCGACAGGCTGGCTAGCACAGATACGCAGTATTTT CASSFRADRLASTDTQYF
TRBJ2-3 TRBV6-5 NA NA TGTGCCAGCAGGTACGGGACGGGAGTCACAGATACGCAGTATTTT CASRYGTGVTDTQYF
TRBJ2-7 TRBV28 NA NA TGTGCCGCAGCAGGCGGGTGGTCGGTTTACGAGCAGTACTTC CAAAGGWSVYEQYF
TRBJ2-2 TRBV27 NA NA TGTGCCACCCTCGGACAGAACACCGGGGAGCTGTTTTTT CATLGQNTGELFF
TRBJ2-2 TRBV15 NA TRBD2 TGTGCCACCAGCAGACCTGGGACTAGCGTCAACACCGGGGAGCTGTTTTTT CATSRPGTSVNTGELFF
TRBJ2-7 TRBV27 few NA TGTGCCAGCAGTTTCGGACTCGGCTACGAGCAGTACTTC CASSFGLGYEQYF
TRBJ2-1 TRBV21-1 NA NA TGTGCCAGCAGCTCAGCGAAAGTTCTAGCGGGTCCTGAGCAGTTCTTC CASSSAKVLAGPEQFF
TRBJ2-1 TRBV15 NA NA TGTGCCACCAGCAGAGCGCGCTACAATGAGCAGTTCTTC CATSRARYNEQFF
TRBJ1-2 TRBV6-1 NA TRBD1 TGTGCCAGCAGCCGGGACAGGGAGGTTGGCTACACCTTC CASSRDREVGYTF
TRBJ1-1 TRBV30 NA NA TGTGCCTGGAGTGTTCTATACACTGAAGCTTTCTTT CAWSVLYTEAFF
TRBJ2-7 TRBV11-2 once TRBD2 TGTGCCAGCAGCTCCCCCGGCGGGGGGGCCTACGAGCAGTACTTC CASSSPGGGAYEQYF
TRBJ2-7 TRBV18 NA TRBD2 TGTGCCAGCTCACCACCGAGCGGGAGGGCAAACGAGCAGTACTTC CASSPPSGRANEQYF
TRBJ1-3 TRBV27 NA NA TGTGCCAGCAGTTTATCGGGGGGGGCTAACTCTGGAAACACCATATATTTT CASSLSGGANSGNTIYF
TRBJ2-7 TRBV28 NA NA TGTGCCAGCAGTTTAATACAGATCTACGAGCAGTACTTC CASSLIQIYEQYF
TRBJ2-7 TRBV6-6 few TRBD1 TGTGCCAGCAGCCGGGACAGGGTGTTCGACGAGCAGTACTTC CASSRDRVFDEQYF
TRBJ1-2 TRBV30 NA NA TGTGCCTGGAGGGGAACGGGACAAGGGCCGCTTTTGGACTATGGCTACACCTTC CAWRGTGQGPLLDYGYTF
TRBJ2-3 TRBV20-1 NA TRBD1 TGCAGTGCCCCCGTCCAGGACAGGGCCTATTTT CSAPVQDRAYF
TRBJ2-5 TRBV7-9 NA NA TGTGCCAGCAGGGGTGGACAGAGCGGAGAGACCCAGTACTTC CASRGGQSGETQYF
TRBJ1-1 TRBV29-1 NA TRBD1 TGCAGCGTCGCCACAGGGGGCACTGAAGCTTTCTTT CSVATGGTEAFF
TRBJ2-1 TRBV5-4 NA TRBD1 TGTGCCAGCAGCCCGGGACAGGGGGCGGATGAGCAGTTCTTC CASSPGQGADEQFF
TRBJ1-2 TRBV9 NA NA TGTGCCAGCAGCGGGGTACCGGAGGGCTACACCTTC CASSGVPEGYTF
TRBJ1-2 TRBV5-6 NA NA TGTGCCAGCAGCTCCCCCGGGGGGGGCCCCTACTATGGCTACACCTTC CASSSPGGGPYYGYTF
TRBJ2-7 TRBV30 NA TRBD2 TGTGCCTGGAGTGTAGGGGCTAGCGGGAGGGACGAGCAGTACTTC CAWSVGASGRDEQYF
TRBJ1-1 TRBV27 once TRBD1 TGTGCCAGCAGTTTATCAGGACAGGGCTGGGGCACTGAAGCTTTCTTT CASSLSGQGWGTEAFF
TRBJ2-3 TRBV5-1 NA NA TGCGCCAGCAGGGATACAGTCAGCACAGATACGCAGTATTTT CASRDTVSTDTQYF
TRBJ2-7 TRBV19 NA TRBD2 TGTGCCAGTAGTCCGGGACTAGCGGGGTTCGAGCAGTACTTC CASSPGLAGFEQYF
TRBJ2-7 TRBV15 once TRBD2 TGTGCCACCAGCAGGGGGACTAGCGGGAGCTACGAGCAGTACTTC CATSRGTSGSYEQYF
TRBJ1-1 TRBV2 NA TRBD1 TGTGCCAGCAGTCTACAGGGGACGAACACTGAAGCTTTCTTT CASSLQGTNTEAFF
TRBJ2-2 TRBV5-1 NA NA TGCGCCAGCAGCTTGGGCTGGGGACTTACGAACACCGGGGAGCTGTTTTTT CASSLGWGLTNTGELFF
TRBJ2-3 TRBV5-4 NA TRBD1 TGTGCCAGCAGCTTGCGGGACAGGGTGGGCACAGATACGCAGTATTTT CASSLRDRVGTDTQYF
TRBJ1-5 TRBV28 NA NA TGTGCCAGCAGTTTATTGGGGAGGGTAAATCAGCCCCAGCATTTT CASSLLGRVNQPQHF
TRBJ2-5 TRBV29-1 NA NA TGCAGCGTCCCAACAGAAGAGACCCAGTACTTC CSVPTEETQYF
TRBJ1-1 TRBV10-3 few NA TGTGCCATCAGTGTGACAGGATTCACCGAAGCTTTCTTT CAISVTGFTEAFF
TRBJ2-3 TRBV25-1 once TRBD2 TGTGCCAGCAGTATAGCGGGGCCTAGCACAGATACGCAGTATTTT CASSIAGPSTDTQYF
TRBJ2-7 TRBV30 once NA TGTGCCTGGAGTGGACAGGTCTACGAGCAGTACTTC CAWSGQVYEQYF
TRBJ2-7 TRBV2 NA NA TGTGCCAGCAGTGAGTCGAGGGTCTTCGAGCAGTACTTC CASSESRVFEQYF
TRBJ2-3 TRBV5-6 NA NA TGTGCCAGCAGCTTCCGGGACAGAGGACTAGCAGTGAAAGATACGCAGTATTTT CASSFRDRGLAVKDTQYF
TRBJ1-5 TRBV27 few NA TGTGCCAGCAGTACCCTACAGGCTTGGGGTCAGCCCCAGCATTTT CASSTLQAWGQPQHF
TRBJ1-1 TRBV28 once NA TGTGCCAGCAGTTTATTAGGGGGGGACACTGAAGCTTTCTTT CASSLLGGDTEAFF
TRBJ2-3 TRBV9 NA NA TGTGCCAGCAGCGTAGTAACAGATACGCAGTATTTT CASSVVTDTQYF
TRBJ1-2 TRBV9 NA NA TGTGCCAGCAGCGAAAGGGGGGGGTTTGATGGCTACACCTTC CASSERGGFDGYTF
TRBJ2-1 TRBV5-1 once TRBD2 TGCGCCAGCAGAAAGACTAGCGGAGCGGTTGAGCAGTTCTTC CASRKTSGAVEQFF